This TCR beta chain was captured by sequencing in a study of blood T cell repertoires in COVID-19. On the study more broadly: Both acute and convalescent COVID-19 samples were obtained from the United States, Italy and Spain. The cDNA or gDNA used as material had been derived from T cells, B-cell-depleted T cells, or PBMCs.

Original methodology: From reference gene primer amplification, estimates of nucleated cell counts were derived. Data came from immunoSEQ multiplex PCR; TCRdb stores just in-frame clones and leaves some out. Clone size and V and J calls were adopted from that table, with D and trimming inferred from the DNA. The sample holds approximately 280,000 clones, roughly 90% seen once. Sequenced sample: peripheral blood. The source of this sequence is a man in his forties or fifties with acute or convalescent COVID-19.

CDR3 sequence: CASSLGAAGDEKLFF. For the CDR3, the DNA is TGCGCCAGCAGCTTGGGCGCAGCCGGGGATGAAAAACTGTTTTTT. The chain links TRBV5-1 to TRBJ1-4; unclear D gene. Germline CDR1 SGHRS, CDR2 YFSETQ. This CDR3 contains 15 residues. Trimming left V 0 bases short and J 6 bases short, with 12 bases between.